These 30 T cell receptor beta chains were sequenced from one sample in a study of blood T cell repertoires in COVID-19. The assay was immunoSEQ multiplex PCR, and TCRdb's table has in-frame clones only and misses some. The table has around 310,000 clones, around 91% seen once; the top ten hold over 8%. Sequencing used PBMCs or T cells enriched from blood (not recorded which). These receptor sequences come from a woman in her thirties or forties who had recovered from COVID-19.

The chain carries TRBV25-1 and TRBJ1-1, with TRBD1 as a possible D gene (6 bases). CDR1 is MGHDK and CDR2 is SYGVNS in the germline V gene. Trimming left V 7 bases short and J 0 bases short, with 9 bases between. This CDR3 spans 13 amino acids. The chain's CDR3 is CASMRQVNTEAFF. In nucleotides, the CDR3 is TGTGCCAGCATGAGACAGGTGAACACTGAAGCTTTCTTT.

With regard to this clone: Other DNA sequences from this sample encode an identical CDR3 as well. The chain uses TRBV29-1 and TRBJ2-3; a possible D gene is TRBD1 (6 bases). Germline V gene lookup returns CDR1 SQVTM and CDR2 ANQGSEA. The CDR3 length is 13 residues. V shed 3 bases and J shed 1 base, with 8 bases lying between them. Here the CDR3 reads CSVDEGGTDTQYF. CDR3 sequence (DNA): TGCAGCGTTGATGAGGGGGGCACAGATACGCAGTATTTT.

J is TRBJ2-1 and V is TRBV9; a possible D gene is TRBD2 (7 bases). The germline CDR1 and CDR2 sequences are SGDLS and YYNGEE. The V and J ends lost 3 bases and 7 bases respectively, with 17 bases between them. The CDR3 extends over 15 amino acids. The CDR3, as DNA: TGTGCCAGCAGCGGGGGGGGGCGGGAGAAGAATGAGCAGTTCTTC. Protein product: CASSGGGREKNEQFF.

The chain recombines TRBV6-5 with TRBJ1-2; possible D gene TRBD1, 6 bases. Germline assignment: CDR1 MNHEY and CDR2 SVGAGI. The CDR3 length is 13 residues. V lost 0 bases and J lost 5, with 7 bases in between. The CDR3 region is CASSYSRGYGYTF. The DNA of the CDR3 is TGTGCCAGCAGTTACTCGAGGGGGTATGGCTACACCTTC.

This rearrangement joins TRBV7-2 to TRBJ2-2; no clear D. The CDR3 has 16 amino acids. V shed 5 bases and J shed 4 bases, with 17 bases lying between them. Germline V lookup: CDR1 SGHTA, CDR2 FQGNSA. The CDR3 sequence is CASSRWRIPSTGELFF. The DNA of the CDR3 is TGTGCCAGCAGCCGGTGGCGGATCCCGAGCACCGGGGAGCTGTTTTTT.

The genes are TRBV29-1 and TRBJ1-1; no reliable D call. This CDR3 is built from 11 residues. Germline V lookup: CDR1 SQVTM, CDR2 ANQGSEA. V lost 6 bases, J lost 3 bases, and 8 bases lay in between. The CDR3 loop is CSVNSYTEAFF. CDR3 nucleotide sequence: TGCAGCGTCAACAGCTACACTGAAGCTTTCTTT.

The table lists this clone with a few counts. The chain carries TRBV7-3 and TRBJ1-1, with 11 bases lining up with TRBD1. This CDR3 is built from 15 residues. The junction had 12 bases not matched to a gene; V was cut back by 5 bases and J by 10 bases. The germline CDR1 and CDR2 sequences are SGHTA and FQGTGA. The CDR3 spells CASSEPGQGVIGAFF. For the CDR3, the DNA is TGTGCCAGCAGCGAACCGGGACAGGGGGTTATTGGAGCTTTCTTT.

The chain carries TRBV7-4 and TRBJ1-5; no firm D call. V dropped 2 bases and J dropped 2 bases, with 13 bases sitting between them. This CDR3 is 16 amino acids long. Looked up from germline, CDR1 is SGHVT and CDR2 is SQSDAQ. The CDR3 nucleotides read TGTGCCAGCAGCTTATTGTCCGCTAGTGGCAATCAGCCCCAGCATTTT. Protein product: CASSLLSASGNQPQHF.

This chain joins TRBV7-2 and TRBJ1-3; D remains ambiguous. CDR1 and CDR2 (germline): SGHTA, FQGNSA. The CDR3 extends over 14 amino acids. Trimming stripped 0 bases from V and 4 bases from J, with 7 bases between. CDR3 protein: CASSLAAPGNTIYF. The CDR3 DNA sequence: TGTGCCAGCAGCTTAGCGGCCCCGGGAAACACCATATATTTT. Full variable domain (remainder filled in from reference TRBV7-2 and TRBJ1-3): GAGVSQSPSNKVTEKGKDVELRCDPISGHTALYWYRQSLGQGLEFLIYFQGNSAPDKSGLPSDRFSAERTGGSVSTLTIQRTQQEDSAVYLCASSLAAPGNTIYFGEGSWLTVV.

The rearrangement joins TRBV29-1 to TRBJ1-1; TRBD1 matches at 9 bases. Germline CDR1 SQVTM, CDR2 ANQGSEA. This CDR3 contains 12 residues. J lost 6 bases, V lost 7 bases, and 6 bases had no gene match. The CDR3 sequence is CSAGGDRAEAFF. The CDR3 nucleotides read TGCAGCGCGGGGGGGGACAGGGCTGAAGCTTTCTTT.

The chain has TRBV5-8 and TRBJ1-4; the D is unclear. V shed 4 bases and J shed 3 bases, with 13 bases lying between them. The V gene's germline CDR1 is SGHTS and CDR2 YDEGEE. The CDR3 totals 15 residues. CDR3 sequence (DNA): TGTGCCAGCAGCCCAGACACGACCTCTAATGAAAAACTGTTTTTT. It is translated as CASSPDTTSNEKLFF.

The chain links TRBV7-9 to TRBJ2-1; 7 bases fit TRBD2. This CDR3 region has 15 residues. The V segment lost 5 bases and the J segment 7 bases; nucleotides outside the gene matches: 11. Germline V gene data show CDR1 as SEHNR and CDR2 as FQNEAQ (reference sequence). CDR3 sequence reads: CASSARDPGRNEQFF. In DNA form, the CDR3 reads TGTGCCAGCAGCGCCCGGGACCCCGGGAGGAATGAGCAGTTCTTC. Based on the CDR3 plus reference TRBV7-9 and TRBJ2-1, the full variable domain is DTGVSQNPRHKITKRGQNVTFRCDPISEHNRLYWYRQTLGQGPEFLTYFQNEAQLEKSRLLSDRFSAERPKGSFSTLEIQRTEQGDSAMYLCASSARDPGRNEQFFGPGTRLTVL.

The chain recombines TRBV7-2 with TRBJ2-4, with a tentative D call TRBD1 (5 bases). Germline CDR1 and CDR2: SGHTA and FQGNSA. The germline V and J ends were trimmed by 1 base and 2 bases, with 9 bases remaining between them. The CDR3 consists of 15 residues. The CDR3: CASSLVAGSKNIQYF. The CDR3 DNA sequence: TGTGCCAGCAGCTTAGTCGCAGGGTCCAAAAACATTCAGTACTTC.

This sequence joins TRBV6-2 or TRBV6-3 and TRBJ2-1; 8 bases agree with TRBD1. Germline V gene data show CDR1 as MNHEY and CDR2 as SVGEGT. This CDR3 contains 17 residues. V shed 5 bases and J 0 bases; nucleotides not matched to a gene: 9. The CDR3 DNA follows: TGTGCCAGCAGTCCCTATCCAGGACAGGGCTCCTACAATGAGCAGTTCTTC. It yields the protein CASSPYPGQGSYNEQFF.

The chain combines TRBV6-2 or TRBV6-3 with TRBJ1-5; tentative D call: TRBD1 (6 bases). Trimming took off 2 bases at V and 5 bases at J, with 13 bases between the two ends. Germline assignment: CDR1 MNHEY and CDR2 SVGEGT. The CDR3 has 15 amino acids. CDR3: CASSYENRADQPQHF. The CDR3, as DNA: TGTGCCAGCAGTTACGAAAACAGGGCAGATCAGCCCCAGCATTTT.

This chain connects TRBV6-1 to TRBJ2-5, with TRBD2 matching over 14 bases. Germline V gives CDR1 MNHNS, CDR2 SASEGT. After removal of 4 bases from V and 4 bases from J, the junction contained 8 bases not matched to a gene. The CDR3 runs to 17 residues. CDR3 bases: TGTGCCAGCAGTGCCGCCGGACTAGCGGGAGGACGAGAGACCCAGTACTTC. It yields the protein CASSAAGLAGGRETQYF.

The J gene is TRBJ2-1, the V gene TRBV9; D is ambiguous. Germline V CDR1 and CDR2: SGDLS, YYNGEE. This CDR3 contains 13 residues. Trimming cost V 0 bases and J 4 bases, with 5 bases left between them. The CDR3 nucleotides read TGTGCCAGCAGCGTAGACAGTTACAATGAGCAGTTCTTC. This gives the protein CASSVDSYNEQFF.

The chain uses TRBV5-4 and TRBJ2-1, with 10 bases fitting TRBD1. The CDR3 spans 15 residues. Germline V lookup: CDR1 SGHNT, CDR2 YYREEE (reference sequence). V trimming: 2 bases; J trimming: 9 bases; junction bases outside the gene matches: 8. This CDR3 reads CASSLWDRGEGEQFF. CDR3 nucleotides: TGTGCCAGCAGCTTATGGGACAGGGGAGAAGGTGAGCAGTTCTTC.

V usage is TRBV9 and J usage is TRBJ2-3; TRBD2 matches 9 bases. The germline CDR1 and CDR2 sequences are SGDLS and YYNGEE. The CDR3 has 17 residues. The V segment lost 4 bases and the J segment 6 bases; nucleotides outside the gene matches: 15. CDR3 in amino acids: CASSTQGGGLAWDTQYF. The CDR3 bases are TGTGCCAGCAGCACCCAGGGGGGGGGACTAGCCTGGGATACGCAGTATTTT.

This chain connects TRBV6-9 to TRBJ1-2, with D possibly matching TRBD1 (5 bases). In germline, CDR1 is MNHGY, CDR2 SVAAGI. This CDR3 has 13 amino acids. Trimming left V 0 bases short and J 8 bases short, with 10 bases between. In DNA form, the CDR3 reads TGTGCCAGCAGTTATTCTGGGGCCGAAGGCTACACCTTC. This codes for CASSYSGAEGYTF.

This clone has just a few counts. This chain uses TRBV5-1 with TRBJ2-7, with 10 nucleotides matching TRBD1. The germline CDR1 and CDR2 sequences are SGHRS and YFSETQ. The CDR3 sequence is 14 residues long. Trimming removed 4 bases from V and 0 bases from J; junction bases left unmatched: 1. CDR3 in DNA: TGCGCCAGCAGCAGGACAGGGGGCTCCTACGAGCAGTACTTC. Translating gives CASSRTGGSYEQYF.

The J gene is TRBJ2-5, the V gene TRBV7-9; no clear D. The CDR3 loop spans 13 amino acids. Germline V gene sequence: CDR1 SEHNR, CDR2 FQNEAQ (reference sequence). The V and J ends lost 5 bases and 7 bases respectively, with 14 bases between them. The CDR3 nucleotides read TGTGCCAGCAGCCCCTATTCCTCCGGGACCCAGTACTTC. The encoded protein is CASSPYSSGTQYF. Full variable domain (outside the CDR3, taken from reference TRBV7-9 and TRBJ2-5): DTGVSQNPRHKITKRGQNVTFRCDPISEHNRLYWYRQTLGQGPEFLTYFQNEAQLEKSRLLSDRFSAERPKGSFSTLEIQRTEQGDSAMYLCASSPYSSGTQYFGPGTRLLVL.

The chain has TRBV29-1 and TRBJ2-7; TRBD1 matches 9 bases. The length of the CDR3 is 14 residues. Trimming cost V 1 base and J 2 bases; bases outside gene matches: 3. Germline V gives CDR1 SQVTM, CDR2 ANQGSEA. CDR3 nucleotide sequence: TGCAGCGTTGAAGGGGGGACAGGGCCCTACGAGCAGTACTTC. This translates into CSVEGGTGPYEQYF.

The genes are TRBV4-3 and TRBJ2-7, with TRBD2 identical over 8 bases. V shed 1 base, J shed 3 bases, and the junction held 5 bases outside the gene matches. The CDR3 runs 15 residues. CDR1 and CDR2 from the germline V gene are LGHNA and YSLEER. The CDR3 region is CASSQVGGGSYEQYF. CDR3 DNA sequence: TGCGCCAGCAGCCAAGTCGGGGGGGGCAGCTACGAGCAGTACTTC.

The genes are TRBV4-3 and TRBJ2-2; weak D call: TRBD1 (5 bases). The V and J ends lost 0 bases and 5 bases respectively, with 7 bases between them. This CDR3 comprises 14 residues. Germline CDR1 is LGHNA and CDR2 is YSLEER. CDR3 bases: TGCGCCAGCAGCCAAGAGGCAGGGACCGGGGAGCTGTTTTTT. Translated, it gives CASSQEAGTGELFF.

This clone came up once. CDR3 bases: TGTGCCAGCAGCTTGACAGGGATGGGTAGCAATCAGCCCCAGCATTTT. Amino acids: CASSLTGMGSNQPQHF. This chain uses TRBV5-6 with TRBJ1-5, with D possibly being TRBD1 (6 bases). The length of the CDR3 is 16 residues. Germline assignment: CDR1 SGHDT and CDR2 YYEEEE. V was clipped by 1 base and J by 0 bases, with 11 bases between them.

The chain links TRBV7-9 to TRBJ2-7; no definite D call. Germline CDR1 reads SEHNR; CDR2 reads FQNEAQ (reference sequence). The CDR3 is 14 residues long. Trimming took 1 base from V and 1 from J, leaving 8 bases between them. In DNA, the CDR3 is TGTGCCAGCAGCTTAGTCCCCACATCCTACGAGCAGTACTTC. Translating it yields CASSLVPTSYEQYF.

The chain links TRBV11-1 to TRBJ1-1; D gene uncertain. Between the trimmed V and J ends, which lost 6 bases and 1 base, there was a span of 12 bases. CDR1 and CDR2 (germline): SGHAT, FQDESV (reference sequence). This CDR3 is 14 amino acids long. CDR3 amino acids: CASSLSAGNTEAFF. Written as DNA, the CDR3 is TGTGCCAGCAGTTTGTCCGCAGGGAACACTGAAGCTTTCTTT. The whole variable domain, filled in from reference TRBV11-1 and TRBJ1-1, reads EAEVAQSPRYKITEKSQAVAFWCDPISGHATLYWYRQILGQGPELLVQFQDESVVDDSQLPKDRFSAERLKGVDSTLKIQPAELGDSAMYLCASSLSAGNTEAFFGQGTRLTVV.

The chain has TRBV28 and TRBJ1-4; D remains ambiguous. Germline-derived CDR1 and CDR2 are MDHEN and SYDVKM. V was cut by 10 bases and J by 8 bases, with 20 bases left in between. This CDR3 comprises 14 residues. The CDR3 nucleotides are TGTGCCACCCAACCTTTCGATCGAGTAGAAAAACTGTTTTTT. This codes for CATQPFDRVEKLFF.

The chain joins TRBV29-1 to TRBJ2-7; 9 positions match TRBD1. V dropped 8 bases and J dropped 1; count of bases not matched to a gene: 6. CDR1 and CDR2 (germline): SQVTM, ANQGSEA. The CDR3 totals 13 residues. CDR3 residues: CSYTGTGSYEQYF. CDR3 DNA sequence: TGCAGCTACACCGGGACAGGGTCCTACGAGCAGTACTTC.